The 21 T cell receptor beta chains below come from one sample, sequenced in a study of a mutant IDH1 vaccine in newly diagnosed glioma. Generated by immunoSEQ multiplex PCR, the TCRdb table keeps only in-frame clones and is missing some. The data show 35,000 to 40,000 clones, with around nine tenths seen just once and about a sixth held by the top ten. The time point: baseline, week 1 (first vaccination visit). This sample's treatment: pre-vaccination baseline after standard-of-care therapy. Here the sequenced sample was PBMCs, taken from a glioma patient treated with radiotherapy, temozolomide or both. Source of these receptors: a man younger than 35 with glioma.

The V call is TRBV30, the J call TRBJ2-2; TRBD1 might be the D (5 bases). V was trimmed by 0 bases and J by 5 bases, leaving 10 bases between them. CDR3 size: 14 residues. From germline, CDR1 is GTSNPN and CDR2 SVGIG (reference sequence). CDR3 coding DNA: TGTGCCTGGAGTGTAAAGGGGATTACCGGGGAGCTGTTTTTT. This codes for CAWSVKGITGELFF.

The chain has TRBV7-6 and TRBJ1-6; 8 bases align to TRBD1. The CDR3 has 15 residues. Looked up from germline, CDR1 is SGHVS and CDR2 is FNYEAQ. V lost 5 bases, J lost 7 bases, and 7 bases stayed unmatched. The CDR3 DNA reads as TGTGCCAGCAGCGCGGGACAGGTCTTAAATTCACCCCTCCACTTT. Residues: CASSAGQVLNSPLHF. The whole variable domain, remainder taken from reference TRBV7-6 and TRBJ1-6, is GAGVSQSPRYKVTKRGQDVALRCDPISGHVSLYWYRQALGQGPEFLTYFNYEAQQDKSGLPNDRFSAERPEGSISTLTIQRTEQRDSAMYRCASSAGQVLNSPLHFGNGTRLTVT.

This rearrangement joins TRBV7-9 to TRBJ2-1, with TRBD2 identical over 13 bases. There are 16 residues in the CDR3. CDR1 and CDR2 (germline): SEHNR, FQNEAQ (reference sequence). Trimming at V came to 6 bases and at J to 9 bases, leaving 11 bases not matched to a gene. CDR3 amino acids: CASRSGTSGILSEQFF. DNA of the CDR3: TGTGCCAGCAGATCCGGGACTAGCGGGATCTTAAGTGAGCAGTTCTTC.

The V gene is TRBV5-6, the J gene TRBJ1-3; possibly TRBD1 for D (6 bases). The V gene lost 4 bases and the J gene lost 2 bases, with 13 bases spanning the gap. CDR3 length equals 15 residues. Germline loops: CDR1 SGHDT, CDR2 YYEEEE. In nucleotides, the CDR3 is TGTGCCAGCAGCGTTACAGGGACTGCTGGAAACACCATATATTTT. Translating it yields CASSVTGTAGNTIYF.

The table lists this clone with a count of one. The chain carries TRBV4-3 and TRBJ2-3; TRBD1 aligns across 9 bases. CDR1 is LGHNA, CDR2 YSLEER, per germline. The CDR3 loop spans 18 amino acids. V shed 0 bases, J shed 4 bases, and the junction held 11 bases outside the gene matches. In nucleotides, the CDR3 is TGCGCCAGCAGCCAAGAACCCCCGCCCAGACAGGGGGCAGATACGCAGTATTTT. This codes for CASSQEPPPRQGADTQYF.

This chain uses TRBV29-1 with TRBJ2-7, with D maybe TRBD2 (6 bases). The V and J ends lost 6 bases and 1 base respectively, with 10 bases between them. Germline lookup yields CDR1 SQVTM and CDR2 ANQGSEA. CDR3 length equals 12 residues. The DNA of the CDR3 is TGCAGCGTGGTAGCGGAATCCTACGAGCAGTACTTC. Amino acid sequence: CSVVAESYEQYF.

This clone was counted only a few times. The V gene is TRBV30, the J gene TRBJ2-2; TRBD1 agrees at 8 bases. V shed 3 bases and J 3 bases; nucleotides not matched to a gene: 6. The CDR3 sequence is 15 residues long. Germline-derived CDR1 and CDR2 are GTSNPN and SVGIG (reference sequence). CDR3 bases: TGTGCCTGGAGAGTGGGACAGGCGGACACCGGGGAGCTGTTTTTT. Translating it yields CAWRVGQADTGELFF.

This sequence joins TRBV4-1 and TRBJ1-1; D remains ambiguous. The CDR3 has 16 residues. Trimming stripped 4 bases from V and 7 bases from J, with 22 bases between. The germline V gene has CDR1 MGHRA and CDR2 YSYEKL. CDR3 residues: CASSPPGLAIPHEAFF. Here the CDR3 DNA reads TGCGCCAGCAGCCCGCCCGGACTTGCCATTCCCCATGAAGCTTTCTTT.

The chain couples TRBV13 to TRBJ2-3, with D hard to call. The CDR3 runs to 14 residues. Germline V CDR1 and CDR2: PRHDT, FYEKMQ (reference sequence). The V end was cut by 6 bases, the J end by 6 bases, with 16 bases between. The CDR3 protein is CASRQPGPGDTQYF. CDR3 DNA sequence: TGTGCCAGCAGACAGCCAGGCCCCGGGGATACGCAGTATTTT.

The chain combines TRBV2 with TRBJ2-5, with TRBD1 matching 8 bases. The CDR3 spans 15 residues. J gave up 3 bases and V 5 bases, and 8 bases lay outside the gene matches. Looked up from germline, CDR1 is SNHLY and CDR2 is FYNNEI. The chain's CDR3 is CASSSRDRYKETQYF. The CDR3, as DNA: TGTGCCAGCAGTTCCCGGGACAGGTACAAAGAGACCCAGTACTTC.

The rearrangement links TRBV4-1 to TRBJ1-1; 8 positions match TRBD1. V dropped 1 base and J dropped 0; count of bases not matched to a gene: 7. The CDR3 consists of 17 residues. The V gene's germline CDR1 is MGHRA and CDR2 YSYEKL. DNA for the CDR3: TGCGCCAGCAGCCAAGGACCAACAGGGGGTATGAACACTGAAGCTTTCTTT. This sequence encodes CASSQGPTGGMNTEAFF.

This rearrangement joins TRBV18 to TRBJ1-1; the D is unclear. The CDR3 has 13 residues. Trimming took off 4 bases at V and 3 bases at J, with 9 bases between the two ends. Germline CDR1 and CDR2: KGHSH and LQKENI. CDR3 bases: TGTGCCAGCTCACGGCCTGAGGACACTGAAGCTTTCTTT. Translation: CASSRPEDTEAFF.

The chain links TRBV7-9 to TRBJ2-7; 8 positions match TRBD1. Germline values: CDR1 SEHNR, CDR2 FQNEAQ (reference sequence). V lost 2 bases, J lost 6 bases, and 12 bases stayed unmatched. CDR3 length: 16 amino acids. In DNA, the CDR3 is TGTGCCAGCAGCTTACTGGGGACAGGTCCTTCGGGCGAGCAGTACTTC. It is translated as CASSLLGTGPSGEQYF.

This clone occurred once. The chain couples TRBV9 to TRBJ2-2; D perhaps matches TRBD2 (6 bases). Germline values: CDR1 SGDLS, CDR2 YYNGEE. CDR3 length: 14 amino acids. The ends were cut back, 1 base at V and 5 bases at J, with 9 bases in the middle. The DNA of the CDR3 is TGTGCCAGCAGCGTAATGGGGGGAACCGGGGAGCTGTTTTTT. It specifies CASSVMGGTGELFF. The full variable domain, with the rest looked up from reference TRBV9 and TRBJ2-2, is DSGVTQTPKHLITATGQRVTLRCSPRSGDLSVYWYQQSLDQGLQFLIQYYNGEERAKGNILERFSAQQFPDLHSELNLSSLELGDSALYFCASSVMGGTGELFFGEGSRLTVL.

This clone has just one count. The chain is built from TRBV30 and TRBJ1-1; D may be TRBD1 (5 bases). V was clipped by 1 base and J by 4 bases, with 10 bases between them. The CDR3 consists of 13 residues. Per the germline V gene, CDR1 is GTSNPN and CDR2 is SVGIG (reference sequence). The CDR3 region has the DNA TGTGCCTGGAGTGGCGGGGGGGGCACTGAAGCTTTCTTT. This gives the protein CAWSGGGGTEAFF.

The rearrangement uses TRBV29-1 and TRBJ1-2; no definite D call. CDR1 is SQVTM and CDR2 is ANQGSEA in the germline V gene. With 6 bases removed from V and 0 bases from J, the gap between germline ends came to 11 bases. The length of the CDR3 is 13 residues. The DNA for the CDR3 is TGCAGCGTGCGGGAAACCTCTAACTATGGCTACACCTTC. Its protein is CSVRETSNYGYTF. The entire variable domain, with the rest obtained from reference TRBV29-1 and TRBJ1-2, is as follows: SAVISQKPSRDICQRGTSLTIQCQVDSQVTMMFWYRQQPGQSLTLIATANQGSEATYESGFVIDKFPISRPNLTFSTLTVSNMSPEDSSIYLCSVRETSNYGYTFGSGTRLTVV.

This chain connects TRBV28 to TRBJ2-3; 7 bases align to TRBD2. Per the germline V gene, CDR1 is MDHEN and CDR2 is SYDVKM. The CDR3 covers 17 residues. The V segment lost 3 bases and the J segment 2 bases; nucleotides outside the gene matches: 11. The CDR3 sequence: CASSFSSGPDLTDTQYF. The CDR3 DNA reads TGTGCCAGCAGTTTCTCTAGCGGTCCGGACCTCACAGATACGCAGTATTTT.

This clone was recorded only once. J is TRBJ2-1 and V is TRBV11-1; 10 nucleotides line up with TRBD1. The V gene's germline CDR1 is SGHAT and CDR2 FQDESV (reference sequence). Unmatched junction bases numbered 13, after V lost 5 bases and J lost 9 bases. The CDR3 totals 16 residues. CDR3 sequence: CASSPTTGGDSPEQFF. CDR3 nucleotide sequence: TGTGCCAGCAGCCCCACGACAGGGGGCGATAGTCCTGAGCAGTTCTTC.

The chain joins TRBV6-6 to TRBJ2-3; 12 bases align to TRBD2. The trim removed 5 bases at V and 3 bases at J, leaving 3 bases unmatched. This CDR3 comprises 15 residues. Germline loops: CDR1 MNHNY, CDR2 SVGAGI (reference sequence). The CDR3 nucleotides read TGTGCCAGCAGTAGACTAGCGGGAGAGACAGATACGCAGTATTTT. As protein: CASSRLAGETDTQYF.

The chain recombines TRBV18 with TRBJ1-1, with D hard to call. V was shortened by 6 bases and J by 0 bases, with 8 bases between the two germline ends. Germline lookup yields CDR1 KGHSH and CDR2 LQKENI. The CDR3 is made up of 13 amino acids. CDR3 nucleotide sequence: TGTGCCAGCTCCCTCACAGTGAACACTGAAGCTTTCTTT. Its protein product is CASSLTVNTEAFF.

The chain joins TRBV19 to TRBJ2-1, with D uncertain. CDR3 length: 14 residues. Germline CDR1 and CDR2: LNHDA and SQIVND (reference sequence). Trimming pared 3 bases from V and 5 bases from J, leaving 11 bases between. CDR3 sequence: CASSMKSPDNEQFF. The CDR3 DNA follows: TGTGCCAGTAGTATGAAGTCTCCGGACAATGAGCAGTTCTTC.